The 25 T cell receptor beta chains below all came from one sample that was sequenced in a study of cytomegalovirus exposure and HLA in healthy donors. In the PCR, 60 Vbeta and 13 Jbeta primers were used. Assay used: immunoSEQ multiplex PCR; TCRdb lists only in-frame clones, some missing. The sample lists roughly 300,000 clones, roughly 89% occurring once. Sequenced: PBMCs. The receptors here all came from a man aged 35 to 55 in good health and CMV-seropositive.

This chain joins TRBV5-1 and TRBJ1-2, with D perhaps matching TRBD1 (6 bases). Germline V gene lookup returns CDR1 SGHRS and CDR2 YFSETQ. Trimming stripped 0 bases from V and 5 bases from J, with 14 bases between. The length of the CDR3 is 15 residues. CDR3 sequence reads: CASSLAGGGIYGYTF. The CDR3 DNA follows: TGCGCCAGCAGCTTGGCCGGGGGGGGCATTTATGGCTACACCTTC.

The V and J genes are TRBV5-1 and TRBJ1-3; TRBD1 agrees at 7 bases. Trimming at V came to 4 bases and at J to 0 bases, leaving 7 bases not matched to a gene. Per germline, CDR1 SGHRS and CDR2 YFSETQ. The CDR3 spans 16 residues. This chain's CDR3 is CASSPDRLSSGNTIYF. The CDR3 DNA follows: TGCGCCAGCAGCCCGGACAGGTTAAGCTCTGGAAACACCATATATTTT. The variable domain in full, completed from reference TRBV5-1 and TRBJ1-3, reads KAGVTQTPRYLIKTRGQQVTLSCSPISGHRSVSWYQQTPGQGLQFLFEYFSETQRNKGNFPGRFSGRQFSNSRSEMNVSTLELGDSALYLCASSPDRLSSGNTIYFGEGSWLTVV.

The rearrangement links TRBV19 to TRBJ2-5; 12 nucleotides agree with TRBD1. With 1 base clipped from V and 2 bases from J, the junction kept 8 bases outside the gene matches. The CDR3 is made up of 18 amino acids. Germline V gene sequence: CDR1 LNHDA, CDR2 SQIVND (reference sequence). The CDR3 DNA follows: TGTGCCAGTAGTATAGGATGGGACAGGGGGCTTGGGCAAGAGACCCAGTACTTC. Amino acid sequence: CASSIGWDRGLGQETQYF.

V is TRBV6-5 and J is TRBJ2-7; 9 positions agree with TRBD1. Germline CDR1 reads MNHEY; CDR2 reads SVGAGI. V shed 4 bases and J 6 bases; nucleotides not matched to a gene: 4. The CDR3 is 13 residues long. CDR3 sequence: CASSSDRGTEQYF. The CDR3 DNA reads TGTGCCAGCAGTTCGGACAGGGGTACCGAGCAGTACTTC.

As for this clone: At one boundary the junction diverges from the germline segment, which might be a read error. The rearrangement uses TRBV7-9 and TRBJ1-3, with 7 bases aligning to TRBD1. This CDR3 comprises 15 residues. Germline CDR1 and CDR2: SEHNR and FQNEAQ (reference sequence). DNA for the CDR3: TGTTCCAGCAGCCCGACAGGGTCCTCGGGAAACACCATATATTTT. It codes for CSSSPTGSSGNTIYF.

CDR3 sequence reads: CASSLGSGQGAQETQYF. The CDR3, as DNA: TGTGCCAGCAGCTTAGGGTCCGGACAGGGCGCCCAAGAGACCCAGTACTTC. The genes are TRBV11-3 and TRBJ2-5; 8 bases align to TRBD1. V shed 1 base, J shed 1 base, and the junction held 8 bases outside the gene matches. The CDR3 is 17 amino acids. Germline V CDR1 and CDR2: SGHNT, YENEEA.

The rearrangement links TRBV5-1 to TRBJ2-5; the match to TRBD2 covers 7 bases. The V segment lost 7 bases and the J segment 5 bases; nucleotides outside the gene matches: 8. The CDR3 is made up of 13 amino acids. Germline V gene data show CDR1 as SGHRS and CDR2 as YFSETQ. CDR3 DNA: TGCGCCAGCGGGAGGGACGGCACGGAGACCCAGTACTTC. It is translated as CASGRDGTETQYF.

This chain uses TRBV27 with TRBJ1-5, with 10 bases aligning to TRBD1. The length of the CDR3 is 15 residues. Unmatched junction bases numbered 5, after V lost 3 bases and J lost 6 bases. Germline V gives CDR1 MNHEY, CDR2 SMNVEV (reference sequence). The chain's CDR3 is CASSFRRDRGQPQHF. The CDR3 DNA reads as TGTGCCAGCAGTTTCCGCCGGGACAGGGGTCAGCCCCAGCATTTT.

The CDR3 coding sequence is TGCGCCAGCAGCTTGGACGGGTTGGACACTGAAGCTTTCTTT. Encoded protein: CASSLDGLDTEAFF. The V gene is TRBV5-1, the J gene TRBJ1-1; D gene unclear. Germline V gene data show CDR1 as SGHRS and CDR2 as YFSETQ. There are 14 residues in the CDR3. V was shortened by 0 bases and J by 3 bases, with 9 bases between the two germline ends. The variable domain in full, completed from reference TRBV5-1 and TRBJ1-1, reads KAGVTQTPRYLIKTRGQQVTLSCSPISGHRSVSWYQQTPGQGLQFLFEYFSETQRNKGNFPGRFSGRQFSNSRSEMNVSTLELGDSALYLCASSLDGLDTEAFFGQGTRLTVV.

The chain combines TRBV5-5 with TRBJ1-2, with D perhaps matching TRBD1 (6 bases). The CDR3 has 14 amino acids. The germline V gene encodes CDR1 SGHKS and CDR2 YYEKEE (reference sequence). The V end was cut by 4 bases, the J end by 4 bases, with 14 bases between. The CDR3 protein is CASSQTTGPYGYTF. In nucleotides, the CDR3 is TGTGCCAGCAGCCAGACGACAGGCCCCTATGGCTACACCTTC.

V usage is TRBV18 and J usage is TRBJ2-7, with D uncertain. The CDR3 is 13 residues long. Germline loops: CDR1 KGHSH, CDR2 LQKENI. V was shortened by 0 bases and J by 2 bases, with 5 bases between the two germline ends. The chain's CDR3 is CASSPPQTYEQYF. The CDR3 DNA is TGTGCCAGCTCACCACCCCAGACCTACGAGCAGTACTTC.

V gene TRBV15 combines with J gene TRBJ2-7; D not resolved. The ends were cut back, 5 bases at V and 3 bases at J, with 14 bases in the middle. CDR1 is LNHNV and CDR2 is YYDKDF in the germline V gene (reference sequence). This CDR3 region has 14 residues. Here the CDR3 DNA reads TGTGCCACCAGCGATTTACCAGCAGGCTACGAGCAGTACTTC. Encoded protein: CATSDLPAGYEQYF. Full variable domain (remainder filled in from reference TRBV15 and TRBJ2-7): DAMVIQNPRYQVTQFGKPVTLSCSQTLNHNVMYWYQQKSSQAPKLLFHYYDKDFNNEADTPDNFQSRRPNTSFCFLDIRSPGLGDTAMYLCATSDLPAGYEQYFGPGTRLTVT.

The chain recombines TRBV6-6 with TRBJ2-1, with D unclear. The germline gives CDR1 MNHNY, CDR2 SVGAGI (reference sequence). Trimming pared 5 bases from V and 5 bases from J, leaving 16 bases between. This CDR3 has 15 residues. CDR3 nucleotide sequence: TGTGCCAGCAGTACCGAAACGGTCCTGAACAATGAGCAGTTCTTC. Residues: CASSTETVLNNEQFF.

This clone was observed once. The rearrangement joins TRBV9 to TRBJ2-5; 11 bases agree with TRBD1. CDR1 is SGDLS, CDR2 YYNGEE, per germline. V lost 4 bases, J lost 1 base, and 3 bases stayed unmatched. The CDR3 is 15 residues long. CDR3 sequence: CASSYGTGGQETQYF. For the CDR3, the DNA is TGTGCCAGCAGCTATGGGACAGGGGGCCAAGAGACCCAGTACTTC.

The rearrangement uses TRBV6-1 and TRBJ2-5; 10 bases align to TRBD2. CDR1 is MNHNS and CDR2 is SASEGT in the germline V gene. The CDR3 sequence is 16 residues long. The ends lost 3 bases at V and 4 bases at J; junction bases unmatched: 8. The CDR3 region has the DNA TGTGCCAGCAGTGAGGGGGGAGCGGGAGGGGGAGAGACCCAGTACTTC. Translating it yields CASSEGGAGGGETQYF.

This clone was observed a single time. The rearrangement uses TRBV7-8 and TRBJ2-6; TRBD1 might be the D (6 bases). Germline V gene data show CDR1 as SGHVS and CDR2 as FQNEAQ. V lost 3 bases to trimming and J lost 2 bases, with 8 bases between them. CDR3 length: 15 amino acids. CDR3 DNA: TGTGCCAGCAGCTTGACAGGTACTGGGGCCAACGTCCTGACTTTC. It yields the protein CASSLTGTGANVLTF.

The CDR3 DNA sequence: TGTGCCAGCAGCCAAGGATCCGGTATCTCTAGCAATCAGCCCCAGCATTTT. It translates to CASSQGSGISSNQPQHF. V gene TRBV4-2 combines with J gene TRBJ1-5; D is ambiguous. Germline-derived CDR1 and CDR2 are LGHNA and YNFKEQ. This CDR3 comprises 17 residues. V was pared by 1 base and J by 0 bases, with 13 bases between.

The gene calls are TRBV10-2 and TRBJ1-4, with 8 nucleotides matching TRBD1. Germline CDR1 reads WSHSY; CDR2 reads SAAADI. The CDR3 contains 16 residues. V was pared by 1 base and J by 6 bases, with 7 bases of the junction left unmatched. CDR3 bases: TGCGCCAGCAGTGAGTATCGTGAGACAGGGGATGAAAAACTGTTTTTT. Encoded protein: CASSEYRETGDEKLFF.

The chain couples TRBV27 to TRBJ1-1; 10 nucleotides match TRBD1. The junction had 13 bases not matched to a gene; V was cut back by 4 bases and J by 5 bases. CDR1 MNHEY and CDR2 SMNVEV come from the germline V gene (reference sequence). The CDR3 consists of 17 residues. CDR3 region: CASSSAPGQGRSTEAFF. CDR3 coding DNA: TGTGCCAGCAGTTCTGCGCCGGGACAGGGGCGAAGTACTGAAGCTTTCTTT.

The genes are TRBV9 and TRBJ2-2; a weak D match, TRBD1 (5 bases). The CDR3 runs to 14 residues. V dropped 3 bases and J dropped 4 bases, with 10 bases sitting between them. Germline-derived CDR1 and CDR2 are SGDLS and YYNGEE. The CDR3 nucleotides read TGTGCCAGCAGCGGACCCAGGGTCACCGGGGAGCTGTTTTTT. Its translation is CASSGPRVTGELFF.

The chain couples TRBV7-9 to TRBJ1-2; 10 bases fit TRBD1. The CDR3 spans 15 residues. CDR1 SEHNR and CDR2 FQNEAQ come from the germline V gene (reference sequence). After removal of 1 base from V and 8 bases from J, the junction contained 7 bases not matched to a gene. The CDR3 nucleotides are TGTGCCAGCAGCTTAGTAAAGGGGACAGGGGTCGGCTACACCTTC. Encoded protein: CASSLVKGTGVGYTF.

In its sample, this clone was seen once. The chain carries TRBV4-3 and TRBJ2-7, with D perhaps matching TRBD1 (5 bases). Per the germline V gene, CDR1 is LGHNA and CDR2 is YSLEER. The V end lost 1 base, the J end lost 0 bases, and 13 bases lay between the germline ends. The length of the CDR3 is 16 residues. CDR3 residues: CASSQGSRASSYEQYF. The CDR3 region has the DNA TGCGCCAGCAGCCAAGGATCCAGGGCCTCCTCCTACGAGCAGTACTTC.

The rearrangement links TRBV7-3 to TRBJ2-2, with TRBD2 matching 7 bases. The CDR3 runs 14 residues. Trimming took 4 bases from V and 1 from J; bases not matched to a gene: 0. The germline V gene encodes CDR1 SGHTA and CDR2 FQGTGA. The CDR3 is CASSSSGNTGELFF. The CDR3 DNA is TGTGCCAGCAGCTCTAGCGGGAACACCGGGGAGCTGTTTTTT.

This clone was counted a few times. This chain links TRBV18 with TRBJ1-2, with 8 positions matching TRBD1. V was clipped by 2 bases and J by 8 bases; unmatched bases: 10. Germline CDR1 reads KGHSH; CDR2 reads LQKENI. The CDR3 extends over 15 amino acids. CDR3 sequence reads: CASSPDGQGKGGYTF. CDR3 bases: TGTGCCAGCTCACCAGATGGACAGGGAAAAGGAGGCTACACCTTC.

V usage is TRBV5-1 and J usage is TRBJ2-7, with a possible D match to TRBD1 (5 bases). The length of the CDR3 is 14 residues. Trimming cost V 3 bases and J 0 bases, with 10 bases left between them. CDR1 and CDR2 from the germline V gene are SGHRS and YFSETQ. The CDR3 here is CASSSQVSSYEQYF. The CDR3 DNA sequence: TGCGCCAGCAGCTCACAGGTTAGCTCCTACGAGCAGTACTTC. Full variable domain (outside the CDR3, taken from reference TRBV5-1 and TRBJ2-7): KAGVTQTPRYLIKTRGQQVTLSCSPISGHRSVSWYQQTPGQGLQFLFEYFSETQRNKGNFPGRFSGRQFSNSRSEMNVSTLELGDSALYLCASSSQVSSYEQYFGPGTRLTVT.